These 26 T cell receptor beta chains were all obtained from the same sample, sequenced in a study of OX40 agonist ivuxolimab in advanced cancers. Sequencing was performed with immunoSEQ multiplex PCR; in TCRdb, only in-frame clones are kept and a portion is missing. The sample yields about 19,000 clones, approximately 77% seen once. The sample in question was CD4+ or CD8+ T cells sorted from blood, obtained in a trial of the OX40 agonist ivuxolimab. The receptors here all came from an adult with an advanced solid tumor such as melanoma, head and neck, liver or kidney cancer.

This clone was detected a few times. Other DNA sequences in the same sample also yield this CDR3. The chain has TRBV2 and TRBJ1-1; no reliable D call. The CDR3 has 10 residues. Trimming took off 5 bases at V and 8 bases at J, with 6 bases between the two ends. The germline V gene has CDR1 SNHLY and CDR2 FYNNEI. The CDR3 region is CASSSGEAFF. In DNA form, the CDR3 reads TGTGCCAGCAGTTCCGGGGAAGCTTTCTTT.

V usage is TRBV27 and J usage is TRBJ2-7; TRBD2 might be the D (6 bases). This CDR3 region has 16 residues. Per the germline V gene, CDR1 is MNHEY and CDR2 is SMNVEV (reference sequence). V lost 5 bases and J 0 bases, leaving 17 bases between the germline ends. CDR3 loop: CASSPSGLASSYEQYF. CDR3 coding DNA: TGTGCCAGCAGTCCCTCGGGACTCGCCAGCTCCTACGAGCAGTACTTC.

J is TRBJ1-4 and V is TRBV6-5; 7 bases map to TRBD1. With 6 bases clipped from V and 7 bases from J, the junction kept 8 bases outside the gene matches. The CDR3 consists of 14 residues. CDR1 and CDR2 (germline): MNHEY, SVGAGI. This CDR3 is CASSTTGWSEKLFF. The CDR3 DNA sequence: TGTGCCAGCAGCACGACAGGGTGGAGTGAAAAACTGTTTTTT.

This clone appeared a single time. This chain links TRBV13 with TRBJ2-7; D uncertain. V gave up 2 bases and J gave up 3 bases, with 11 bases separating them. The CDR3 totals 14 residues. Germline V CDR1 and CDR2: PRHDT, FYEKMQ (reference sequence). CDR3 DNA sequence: TGTGCCAGCAGCTTAATTGGTCGCAACTACGAGCAGTACTTC. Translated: CASSLIGRNYEQYF. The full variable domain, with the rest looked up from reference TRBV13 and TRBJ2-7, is AAGVIQSPRHLIKEKRETATLKCYPIPRHDTVYWYQQGPGQDPQFLISFYEKMQSDKGSIPDRFSAQQFSDYHSELNMSSLELGDSALYFCASSLIGRNYEQYFGPGTRLTVT.

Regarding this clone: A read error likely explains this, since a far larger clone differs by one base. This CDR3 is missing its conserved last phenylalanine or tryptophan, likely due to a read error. CDR3 sequence reads: CASSLGTGIEAFL. The CDR3 nucleotides read TGTGCCAGCAGCTTAGGCACGGGGATTGAAGCTTTCCTT. This sequence joins TRBV7-3 and TRBJ1-1; D uncertain. Trimming removed 2 bases from V and 7 bases from J, with 11 bases in between. Germline CDR1 SGHTA, CDR2 FQGTGA. The CDR3 sequence is 13 residues long.

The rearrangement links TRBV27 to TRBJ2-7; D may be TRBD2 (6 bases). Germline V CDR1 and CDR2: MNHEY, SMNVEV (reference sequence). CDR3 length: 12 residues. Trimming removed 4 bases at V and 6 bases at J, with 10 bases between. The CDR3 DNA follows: TGTGCCAGCAGTTACGGGAGAGGCGAGCAGTACTTC. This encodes CASSYGRGEQYF.

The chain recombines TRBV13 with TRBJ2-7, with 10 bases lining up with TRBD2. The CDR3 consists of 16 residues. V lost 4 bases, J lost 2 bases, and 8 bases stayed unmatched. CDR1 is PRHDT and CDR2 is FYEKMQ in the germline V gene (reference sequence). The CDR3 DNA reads TGTGCCAGCAGCTCAACCAGCGGGGGGGCCACCTACGAGCAGTACTTC. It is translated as CASSSTSGGATYEQYF.

CDR3 in amino acids: CATSNDRGNEKLFF. In DNA, the CDR3 is TGTGCCACCAGCAACGACAGGGGAAATGAAAAACTGTTTTTT. The chain has TRBV15 and TRBJ1-4; 8 bases are shared with TRBD1. The CDR3 length is 14 residues. Germline V CDR1 and CDR2: LNHNV, YYDKDF (reference sequence). Trimming at V came to 4 bases and at J to 5 bases, leaving 3 bases not matched to a gene.

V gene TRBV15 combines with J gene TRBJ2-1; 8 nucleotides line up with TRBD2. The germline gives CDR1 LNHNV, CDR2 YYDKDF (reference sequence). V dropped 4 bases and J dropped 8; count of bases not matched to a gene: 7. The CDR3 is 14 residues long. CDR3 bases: TGTGCCACCAGCATTCTAGCGGGTGCGGATGAGCAGTTCTTC. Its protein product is CATSILAGADEQFF.

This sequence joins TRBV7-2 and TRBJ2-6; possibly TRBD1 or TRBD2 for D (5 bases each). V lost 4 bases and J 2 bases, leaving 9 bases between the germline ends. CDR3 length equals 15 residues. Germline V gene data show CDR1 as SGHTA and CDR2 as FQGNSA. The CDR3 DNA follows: TGTGCCAGCAGCTCCTGGGACCCTGGGGCCAACGTCCTGACTTTC. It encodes CASSSWDPGANVLTF.

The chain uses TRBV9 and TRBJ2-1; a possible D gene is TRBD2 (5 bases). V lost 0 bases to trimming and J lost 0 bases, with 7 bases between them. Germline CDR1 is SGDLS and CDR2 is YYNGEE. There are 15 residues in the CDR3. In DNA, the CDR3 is TGTGCCAGCAGCGTAGAGGCGGGCTCCTACAATGAGCAGTTCTTC. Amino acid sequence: CASSVEAGSYNEQFF.

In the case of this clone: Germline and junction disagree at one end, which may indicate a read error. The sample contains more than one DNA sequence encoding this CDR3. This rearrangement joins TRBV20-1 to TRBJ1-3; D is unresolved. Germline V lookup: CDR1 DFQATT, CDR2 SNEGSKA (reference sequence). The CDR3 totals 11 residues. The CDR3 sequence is CSVESGNTIYF. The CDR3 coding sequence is TGCAGTGTGGAGTCTGGGAACACCATATATTTT.

CDR3 nucleotides: TGCGCCAGCAGCATCGGGACAACGAACACCGGGGAGCTGTTTTTT. It is translated as CASSIGTTNTGELFF. V is TRBV5-1 and J is TRBJ2-2, with a weak D call TRBD1 (6 bases). The CDR3 loop spans 15 amino acids. CDR1 is SGHRS, CDR2 YFSETQ, per germline. V was cut by 4 bases and J by 0 bases, with 10 bases left in between.

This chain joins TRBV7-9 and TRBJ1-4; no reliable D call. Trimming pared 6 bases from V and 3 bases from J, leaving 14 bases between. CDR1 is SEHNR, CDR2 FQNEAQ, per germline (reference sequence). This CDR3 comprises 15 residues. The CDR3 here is CASRITRVANEKLFF. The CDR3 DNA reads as TGTGCCAGCAGGATCACCCGGGTGGCTAATGAAAAACTGTTTTTT.

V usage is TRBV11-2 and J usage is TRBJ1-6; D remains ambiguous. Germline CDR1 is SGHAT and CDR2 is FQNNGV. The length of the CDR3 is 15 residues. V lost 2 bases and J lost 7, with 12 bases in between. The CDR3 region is CASSLLPDGNSPLHF. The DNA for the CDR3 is TGTGCCAGCAGCTTACTCCCGGACGGCAATTCACCCCTCCACTTT.

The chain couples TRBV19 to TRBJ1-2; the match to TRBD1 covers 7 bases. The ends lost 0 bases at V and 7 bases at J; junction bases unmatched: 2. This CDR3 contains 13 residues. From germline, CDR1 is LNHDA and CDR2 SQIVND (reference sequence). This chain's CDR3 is CASSIDHRGGYTF. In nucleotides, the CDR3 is TGTGCCAGTAGTATAGATCACAGGGGTGGCTACACCTTC.

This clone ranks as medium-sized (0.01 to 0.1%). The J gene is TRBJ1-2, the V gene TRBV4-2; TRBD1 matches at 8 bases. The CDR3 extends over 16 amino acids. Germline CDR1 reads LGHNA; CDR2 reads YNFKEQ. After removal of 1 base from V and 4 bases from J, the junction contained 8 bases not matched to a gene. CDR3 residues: CASSQGFPGQVYGYTF. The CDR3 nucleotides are TGTGCCAGCAGCCAAGGTTTTCCGGGACAGGTCTATGGCTACACCTTC.

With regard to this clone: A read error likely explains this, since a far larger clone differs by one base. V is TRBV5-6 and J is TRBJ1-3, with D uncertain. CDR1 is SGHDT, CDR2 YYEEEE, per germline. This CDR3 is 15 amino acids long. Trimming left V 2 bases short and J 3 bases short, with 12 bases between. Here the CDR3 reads CASSLGPFGGNTIYF. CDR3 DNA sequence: TGTGCCAGCAGCTTAGGGCCATTCGGTGGAAACACCATATATTTT.

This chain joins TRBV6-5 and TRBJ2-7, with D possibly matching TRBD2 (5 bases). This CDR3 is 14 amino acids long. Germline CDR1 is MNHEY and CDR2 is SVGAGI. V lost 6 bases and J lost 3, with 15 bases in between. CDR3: CASSPSSAFYEQYF. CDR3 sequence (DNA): TGTGCCAGCAGCCCCAGTAGCGCATTCTACGAGCAGTACTTC.

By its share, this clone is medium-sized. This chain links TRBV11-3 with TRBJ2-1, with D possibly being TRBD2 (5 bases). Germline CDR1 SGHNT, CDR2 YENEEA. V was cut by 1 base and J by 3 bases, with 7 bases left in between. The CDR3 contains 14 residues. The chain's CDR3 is CASSLAGDYNEQFF. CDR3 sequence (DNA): TGTGCCAGCAGCTTAGCCGGGGACTACAATGAGCAGTTCTTC.

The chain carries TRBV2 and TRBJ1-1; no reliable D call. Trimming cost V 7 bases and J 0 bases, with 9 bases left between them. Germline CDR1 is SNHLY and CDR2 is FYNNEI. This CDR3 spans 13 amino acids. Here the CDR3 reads CASTPDVNTEAFF. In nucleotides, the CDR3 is TGTGCCAGCACTCCCGACGTGAACACTGAAGCTTTCTTT.

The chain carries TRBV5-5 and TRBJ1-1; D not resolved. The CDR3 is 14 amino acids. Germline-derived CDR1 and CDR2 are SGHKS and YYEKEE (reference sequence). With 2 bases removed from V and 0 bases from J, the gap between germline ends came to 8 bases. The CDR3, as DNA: TGTGCCAGCAGCTTTGAGTTTATGAACACTGAAGCTTTCTTT. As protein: CASSFEFMNTEAFF. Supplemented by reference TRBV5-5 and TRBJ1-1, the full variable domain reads DAGVTQSPTHLIKTRGQQVTLRCSPISGHKSVSWYQQVLGQGPQFIFQYYEKEERGRGNFPDRFSARQFPNYSSELNVNALLLGDSALYLCASSFEFMNTEAFFGQGTRLTVV.

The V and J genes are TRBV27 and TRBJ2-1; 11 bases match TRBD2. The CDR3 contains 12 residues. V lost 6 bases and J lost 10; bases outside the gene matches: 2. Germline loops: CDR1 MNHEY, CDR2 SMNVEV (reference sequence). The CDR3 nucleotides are TGTGCCAGCAGCCTAGCGGGGGGAGAGCAGTTCTTC. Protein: CASSLAGGEQFF.

Here the CDR3 DNA reads TGCGCCAGCAGCCAACCAGAGAGGGCAGGCGGAAACACCATATATTTT. Protein: CASSQPERAGGNTIYF. The chain joins TRBV4-1 to TRBJ1-3; D remains ambiguous. This CDR3 contains 16 residues. The germline V and J ends were trimmed by 2 bases and 4 bases, with 15 bases remaining between them. Per germline, CDR1 MGHRA and CDR2 YSYEKL.

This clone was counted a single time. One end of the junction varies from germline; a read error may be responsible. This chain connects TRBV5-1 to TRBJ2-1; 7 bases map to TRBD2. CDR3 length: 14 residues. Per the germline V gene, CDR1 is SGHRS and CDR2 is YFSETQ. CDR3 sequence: CASSLNRDYNGQFF. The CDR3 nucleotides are TGCGCCAGCAGCTTGAATCGGGACTACAATGGGCAGTTCTTC.

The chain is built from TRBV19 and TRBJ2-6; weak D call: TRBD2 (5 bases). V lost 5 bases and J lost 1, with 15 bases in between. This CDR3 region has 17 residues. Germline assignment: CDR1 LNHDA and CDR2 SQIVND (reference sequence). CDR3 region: CASSVTRLRSGANVLTF. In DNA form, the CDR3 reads TGTGCCAGTAGTGTTACTAGGTTACGATCTGGGGCCAACGTCCTGACTTTC.